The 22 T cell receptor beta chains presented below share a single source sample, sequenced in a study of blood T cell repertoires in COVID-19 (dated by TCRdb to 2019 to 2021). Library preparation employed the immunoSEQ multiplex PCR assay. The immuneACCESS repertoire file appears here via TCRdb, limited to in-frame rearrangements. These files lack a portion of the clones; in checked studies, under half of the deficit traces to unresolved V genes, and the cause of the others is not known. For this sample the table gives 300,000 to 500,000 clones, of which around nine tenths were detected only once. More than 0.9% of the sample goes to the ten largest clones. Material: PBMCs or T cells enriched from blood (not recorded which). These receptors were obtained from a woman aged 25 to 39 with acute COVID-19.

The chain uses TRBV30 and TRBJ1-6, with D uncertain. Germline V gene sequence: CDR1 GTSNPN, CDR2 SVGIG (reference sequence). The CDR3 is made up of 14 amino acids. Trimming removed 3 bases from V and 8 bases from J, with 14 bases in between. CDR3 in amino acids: CAWSGLGVDSPLHF. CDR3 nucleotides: TGTGCCTGGAGCGGACTCGGGGTTGATTCACCCCTCCACTTT. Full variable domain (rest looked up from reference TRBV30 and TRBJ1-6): SQTIHQWPATLVQPVGSPLSLECTVEGTSNPNLYWYRQAAGRGLQLLFYSVGIGQISSEVPQNLSASRPQDRQFILSSKKLLLSDSGFYLCAWSGLGVDSPLHFGNGTRLTVT.

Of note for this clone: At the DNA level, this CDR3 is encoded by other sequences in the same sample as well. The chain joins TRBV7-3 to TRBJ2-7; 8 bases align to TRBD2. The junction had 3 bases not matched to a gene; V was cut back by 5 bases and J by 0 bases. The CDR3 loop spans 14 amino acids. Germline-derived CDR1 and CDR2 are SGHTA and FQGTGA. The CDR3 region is CASSPSGGSYEQYF. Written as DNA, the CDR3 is TGTGCCAGCAGCCCCAGCGGGGGCTCCTACGAGCAGTACTTC. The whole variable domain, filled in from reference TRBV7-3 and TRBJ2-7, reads GAGVSQTPSNKVTEKGKYVELRCDPISGHTALYWYRQSLGQGPEFLIYFQGTGAADDSGLPNDRFFAVRPEGSVSTLKIQRTERGDSAVYLCASSPSGGSYEQYFGPGTRLTVT.

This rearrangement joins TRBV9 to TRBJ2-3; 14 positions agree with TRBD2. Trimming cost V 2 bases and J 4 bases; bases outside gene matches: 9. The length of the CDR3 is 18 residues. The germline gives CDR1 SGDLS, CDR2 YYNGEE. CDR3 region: CASSVGLAGGQLADTQYF. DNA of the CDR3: TGTGCCAGCAGCGTTGGACTAGCGGGGGGCCAACTAGCAGATACGCAGTATTTT.

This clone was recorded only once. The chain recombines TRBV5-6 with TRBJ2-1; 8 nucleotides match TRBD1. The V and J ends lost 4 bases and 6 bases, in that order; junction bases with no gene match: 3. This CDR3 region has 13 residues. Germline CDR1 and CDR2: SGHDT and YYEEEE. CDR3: CASSQGTGNEQFF. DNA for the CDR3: TGTGCCAGCAGCCAGGGGACAGGCAATGAGCAGTTCTTC.

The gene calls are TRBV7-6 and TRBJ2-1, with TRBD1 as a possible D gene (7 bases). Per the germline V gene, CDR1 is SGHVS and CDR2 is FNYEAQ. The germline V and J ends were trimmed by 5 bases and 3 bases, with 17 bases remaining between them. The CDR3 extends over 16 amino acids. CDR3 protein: CASSLTQGGDYNEQFF. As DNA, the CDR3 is TGTGCCAGCAGCCTCACTCAGGGGGGCGACTACAATGAGCAGTTCTTC.

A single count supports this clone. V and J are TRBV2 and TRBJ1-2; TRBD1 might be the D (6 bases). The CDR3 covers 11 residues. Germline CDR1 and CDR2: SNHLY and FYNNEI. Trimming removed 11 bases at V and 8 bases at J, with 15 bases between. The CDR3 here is CARWGGQGYTF. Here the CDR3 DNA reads TGTGCCCGATGGGGGGGGCAGGGCTACACCTTC.

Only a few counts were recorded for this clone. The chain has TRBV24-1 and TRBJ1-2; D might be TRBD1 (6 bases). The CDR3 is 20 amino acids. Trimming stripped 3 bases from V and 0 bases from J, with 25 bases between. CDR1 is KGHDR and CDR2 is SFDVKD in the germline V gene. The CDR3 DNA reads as TGTGCCACCAGTGATGCCGCCGGGGGGCCCTACTCAACAGCTAACTATGGCTACACCTTC. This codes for CATSDAAGGPYSTANYGYTF.

The CDR3 spells CAWRGRGGKSGELFF. In DNA, the CDR3 is TGTGCCTGGAGAGGGCGCGGGGGAAAGTCCGGGGAGCTGTTTTTT. The genes are TRBV30 and TRBJ2-2; TRBD2 aligns across 7 bases. The germline V gene has CDR1 GTSNPN and CDR2 SVGIG (reference sequence). The V and J ends lost 3 bases and 6 bases, in that order; junction bases with no gene match: 10. This CDR3 is built from 15 residues.

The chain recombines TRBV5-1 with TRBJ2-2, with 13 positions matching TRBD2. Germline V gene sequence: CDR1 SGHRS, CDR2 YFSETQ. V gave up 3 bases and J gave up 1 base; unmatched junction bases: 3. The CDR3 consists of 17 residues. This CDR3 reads CASSWGLAGRNTGELFF. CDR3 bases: TGCGCCAGCAGCTGGGGACTAGCGGGGCGGAACACCGGGGAGCTGTTTTTT.

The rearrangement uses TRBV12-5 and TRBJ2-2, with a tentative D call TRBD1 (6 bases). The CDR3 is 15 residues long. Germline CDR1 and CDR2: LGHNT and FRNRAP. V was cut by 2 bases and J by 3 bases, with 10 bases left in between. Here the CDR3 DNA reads TGTGCTAGTGGTTTGACGACAGGATACACCGGGGAGCTGTTTTTT. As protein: CASGLTTGYTGELFF.

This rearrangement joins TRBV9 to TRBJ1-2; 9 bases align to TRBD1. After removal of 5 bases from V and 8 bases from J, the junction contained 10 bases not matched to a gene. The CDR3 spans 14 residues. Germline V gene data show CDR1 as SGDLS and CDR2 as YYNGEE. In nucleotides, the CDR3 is TGTGCCAGCAGAGGCGGAGGACAGGGGAACGGCTACACCTTC. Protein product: CASRGGGQGNGYTF.

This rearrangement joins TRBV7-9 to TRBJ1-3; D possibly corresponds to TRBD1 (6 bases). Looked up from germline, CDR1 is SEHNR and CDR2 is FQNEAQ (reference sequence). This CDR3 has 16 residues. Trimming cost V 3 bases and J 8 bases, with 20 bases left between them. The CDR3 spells CASSFTIRGPGDTIYF. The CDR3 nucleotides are TGTGCCAGCAGCTTTACCATCAGGGGCCCAGGGGACACCATATATTTT.

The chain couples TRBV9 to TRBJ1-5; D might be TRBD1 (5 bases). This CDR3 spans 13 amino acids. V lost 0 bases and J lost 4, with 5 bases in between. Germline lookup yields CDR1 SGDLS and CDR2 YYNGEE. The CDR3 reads CASSVAGNQPQHF. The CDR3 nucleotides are TGTGCCAGCAGCGTAGCAGGGAATCAGCCCCAGCATTTT.

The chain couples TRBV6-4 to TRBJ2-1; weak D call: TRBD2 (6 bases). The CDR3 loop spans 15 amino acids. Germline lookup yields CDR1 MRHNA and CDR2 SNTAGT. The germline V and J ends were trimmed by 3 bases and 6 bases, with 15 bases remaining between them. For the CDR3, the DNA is TGTGCCAGCAGTGAGGGACTTAGCAGGTTCAATGAGCAGTTCTTC. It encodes CASSEGLSRFNEQFF.

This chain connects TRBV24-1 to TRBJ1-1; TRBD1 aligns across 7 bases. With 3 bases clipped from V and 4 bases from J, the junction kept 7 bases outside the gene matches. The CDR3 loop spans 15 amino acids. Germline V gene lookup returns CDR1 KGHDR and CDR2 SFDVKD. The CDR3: CATSDEGGGSTEAFF. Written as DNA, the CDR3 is TGTGCCACCAGTGATGAAGGGGGCGGAAGCACTGAAGCTTTCTTT.

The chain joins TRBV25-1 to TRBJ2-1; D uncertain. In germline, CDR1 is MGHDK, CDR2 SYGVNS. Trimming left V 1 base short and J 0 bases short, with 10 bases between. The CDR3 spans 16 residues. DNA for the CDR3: TGTGCCAGCAGTGAATCTCGGGTGAGCTCCTACAATGAGCAGTTCTTC. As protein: CASSESRVSSYNEQFF.

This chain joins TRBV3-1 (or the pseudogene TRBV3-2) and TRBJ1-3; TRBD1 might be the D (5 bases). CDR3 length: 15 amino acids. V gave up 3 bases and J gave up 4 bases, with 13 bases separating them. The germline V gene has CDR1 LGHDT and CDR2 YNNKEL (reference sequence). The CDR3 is CASSHQGASGNTIYF. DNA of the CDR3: TGTGCCAGCAGCCACCAGGGTGCATCGGGAAACACCATATATTTT.

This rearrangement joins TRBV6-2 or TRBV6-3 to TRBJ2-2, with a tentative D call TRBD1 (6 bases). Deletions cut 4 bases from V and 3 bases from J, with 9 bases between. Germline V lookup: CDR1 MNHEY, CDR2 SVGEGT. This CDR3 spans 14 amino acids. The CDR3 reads CASSWDIDTGELFF. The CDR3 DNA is TGTGCCAGCAGTTGGGACATCGACACCGGGGAGCTGTTTTTT.

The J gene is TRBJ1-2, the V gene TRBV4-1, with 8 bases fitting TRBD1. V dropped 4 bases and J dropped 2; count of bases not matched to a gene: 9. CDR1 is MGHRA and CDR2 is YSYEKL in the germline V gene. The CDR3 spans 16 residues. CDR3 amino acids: CASSPAGGALNYGYTF. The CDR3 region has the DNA TGCGCCAGCAGCCCGGCAGGGGGCGCACTCAACTATGGCTACACCTTC.

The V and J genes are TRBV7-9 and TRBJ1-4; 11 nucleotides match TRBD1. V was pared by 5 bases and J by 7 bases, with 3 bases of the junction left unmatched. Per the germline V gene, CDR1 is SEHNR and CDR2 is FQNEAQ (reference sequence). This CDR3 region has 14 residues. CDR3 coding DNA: TGTGCCAGCAGCCCGGGGACAGGGGGTGAAAAACTGTTTTTT. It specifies CASSPGTGGEKLFF.

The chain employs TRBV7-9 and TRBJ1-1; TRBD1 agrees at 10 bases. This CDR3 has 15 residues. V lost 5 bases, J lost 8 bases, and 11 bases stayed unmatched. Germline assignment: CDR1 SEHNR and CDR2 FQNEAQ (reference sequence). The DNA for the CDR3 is TGTGCCAGCAGCAACCCCCGGGACAGGGGCGTGGAAGCTTTCTTT. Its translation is CASSNPRDRGVEAFF.

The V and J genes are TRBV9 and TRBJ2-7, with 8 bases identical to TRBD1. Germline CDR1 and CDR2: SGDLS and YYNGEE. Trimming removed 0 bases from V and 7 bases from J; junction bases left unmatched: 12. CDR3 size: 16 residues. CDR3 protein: CASSVALAGGAEEQYF. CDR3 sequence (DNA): TGTGCCAGCAGCGTAGCGCTGGCAGGGGGCGCGGAGGAGCAGTACTTC.